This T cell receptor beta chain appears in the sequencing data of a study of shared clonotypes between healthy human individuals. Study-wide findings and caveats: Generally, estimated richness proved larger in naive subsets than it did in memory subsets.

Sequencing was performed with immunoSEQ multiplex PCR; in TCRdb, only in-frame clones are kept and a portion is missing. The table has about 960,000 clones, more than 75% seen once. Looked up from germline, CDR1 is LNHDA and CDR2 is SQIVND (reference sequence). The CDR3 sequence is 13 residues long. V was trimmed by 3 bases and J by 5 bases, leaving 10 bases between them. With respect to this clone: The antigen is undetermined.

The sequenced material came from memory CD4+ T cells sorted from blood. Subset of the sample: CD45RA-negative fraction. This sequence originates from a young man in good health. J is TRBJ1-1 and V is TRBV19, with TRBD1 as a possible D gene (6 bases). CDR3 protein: CASSMKGGTEAFF. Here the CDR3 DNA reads TGTGCCAGTAGTATGAAAGGGGGAACTGAAGCTTTCTTT.